The T cell receptor beta chain under discussion was sequenced for a study of identical twins (dated by TCRdb to about 2016). About the investigation overall: TCR alpha and beta repertoires from monozygotic twins, unrelated adults of various ages and cord blood were deep-sequenced to test whether fetal clonotypes persist. To rule out contamination, replicate twin experiments were performed at different times with different library preparation protocols. General study outcomes and caveats: Compared with coincidental sharing between unrelated individuals, out-of-frame TCR alpha sequences shared between twins showed an excess of sequences with low generation probability. Abundant cord blood beta clonotypes carried fewer insertions; young adult naive repertoires showed a weaker similar trend, while memory repertoires showed none. Recombination models systematically underestimated out-of-frame TCR alpha sharing in monozygotic twins but agreed with sharing between unrelated individuals. In beta out-of-frame sequences, excess twin sharing was weaker, because having fewer shared sequences lowered the signal-to-noise ratio. Conclusions relied on cross-sectional statistical analysis, since the same donors could not be followed over many years. Invariant T cells such as MAIT and iNKT could partly confound zero-insertion analyses, although diverse VJ usage argued against such confounding for most clonotypes.

Every donor was a healthy Caucasian. The study also sequenced three unrelated non-twin adults: a male aged 18 to 29, a male aged 50 to 60 and a female aged 50 to 60. Miltenyi CD45RO+ enrichment and human naive T-cell isolation kits were used to isolate memory (CD45RO+) and naive T cells from PBMC. In this sample, this clonotype turned up a few times. Its cognate antigen has yet to be identified. No qualities accompany the bases; no much larger clone lies one base away. Counted from cysteine to valine, this CDR3 has 13 amino acids. This entry keeps only the CDR3 DNA: 39 bases, framed from base 1. V sheds 0 bases and J sheds 7 bases, leaving 10 bases between their ends. The library was built by means of 5' RACE. Data came from an Illumina HiSeq 2000. A universal primer binding site was introduced by template switching, and a unique molecular identifier was present in the final cDNA, enabling accurate counting of TCR cDNA molecules. Specific primers in the conserved constant-segment region were used to synthesize first-strand cDNA for the TCR alpha and beta chains. To control for contamination, every cDNA library was double barcoded, receiving both a SMART-Mk sample barcode and Illumina barcodes. TruSeq adapter sequences and Illumina sample barcodes were added in two successive PCR steps. TCR alpha and beta cDNA libraries were sequenced on the Illumina HiSeq platform with custom primers. In the paper's pipeline: MiGEC was used to process raw reads and extract unique molecular identifiers, and MiXCR was used to find CDR3 positions. Recombination models were inferred per individual with the repgenHMM and IGoR tools using an EM algorithm. Shared clonotypes were analyzed with the tcR package in R, and sharing was normalized by the product of cloneset sizes. To study raw recombination without the effects of thymic and clonal selection, out-of-frame nonproductive sequences were analyzed. The raw public data were reprocessed by TCRdb itself: fastp quality trimming at Q25, MiXCR clonotype calling, in-frame beta chains only. For every CDR3 protein sequence, its rows merge into one entry that carries the most common genes and DNA. The V and J calls and clone size are TCRdb's, not the authors'. For this sample there are around 370,000 distinct CDR3 sequences; approximately 8.8% appear just once. Of the sample, under 10% is held by the ten largest clones.

This sequence originates from a woman aged 45-65 years in good health. Input material: naive T cells sorted from blood. This sample's cell subset or site label indicates: cells isolated with a human naive T-cell isolation kit. The sequence links TRBV12-3 or TRBV12-4 to TRBJ2-7, with the D gene too uncertain to name. In nucleotide form, the sequence is TGTGCCAGCAGTTTAGCGGCCCCTGGGGAGCAGTACGTC. It specifies CASSLAAPGEQYV.